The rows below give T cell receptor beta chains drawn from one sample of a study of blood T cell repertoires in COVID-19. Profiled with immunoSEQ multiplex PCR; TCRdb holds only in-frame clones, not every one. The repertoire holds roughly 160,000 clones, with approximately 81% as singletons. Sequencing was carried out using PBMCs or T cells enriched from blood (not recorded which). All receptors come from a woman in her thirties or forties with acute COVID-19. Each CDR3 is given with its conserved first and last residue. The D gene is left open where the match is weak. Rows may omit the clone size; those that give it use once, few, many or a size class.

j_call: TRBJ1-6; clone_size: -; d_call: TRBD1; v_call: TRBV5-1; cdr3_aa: CASSLGGLNSPLHF; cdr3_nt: TGCGCCAGCAGCTTAGGGGGCCTGAATTCACCCCTCCACTTT
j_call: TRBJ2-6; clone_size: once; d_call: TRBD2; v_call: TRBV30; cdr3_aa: CASGEGDWAGANVLTF; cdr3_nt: TGTGCCTCCGGGGAGGGTGATTGGGCTGGGGCCAACGTCCTGACTTTC
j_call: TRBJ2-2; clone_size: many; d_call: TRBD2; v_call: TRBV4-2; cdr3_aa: CASSQASGSTGELFF; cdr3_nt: TGTGCCAGCAGCCAAGCTAGCGGGAGCACCGGGGAGCTGTTTTTT
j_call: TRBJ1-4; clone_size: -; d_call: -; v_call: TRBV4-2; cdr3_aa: CASSQGARVNEKLFF; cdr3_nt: TGTGCCAGCAGCCAAGGAGCCCGGGTTAATGAAAAACTGTTTTTT
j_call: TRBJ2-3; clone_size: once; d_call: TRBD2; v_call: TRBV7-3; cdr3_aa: CASSLTGGSPDTQYF; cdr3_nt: TGTGCCAGCAGCTTAACGGGAGGGAGCCCTGATACGCAGTATTTT
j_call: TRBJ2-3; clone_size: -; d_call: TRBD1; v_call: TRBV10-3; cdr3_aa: CAISELGQDLTDTQYF; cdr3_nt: TGTGCCATCAGTGAACTCGGACAGGATCTCACAGATACGCAGTATTTT
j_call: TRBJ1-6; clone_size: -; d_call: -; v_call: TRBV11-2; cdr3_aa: CASSLGGQINSPLHF; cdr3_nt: TGTGCCAGCAGCTTAGGGGGCCAGATTAATTCACCCCTCCACTTT
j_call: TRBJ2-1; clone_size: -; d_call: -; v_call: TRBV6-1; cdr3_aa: CASSEPGNEQFF; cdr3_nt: TGTGCCAGCAGTGAACCGGGCAATGAGCAGTTCTTC
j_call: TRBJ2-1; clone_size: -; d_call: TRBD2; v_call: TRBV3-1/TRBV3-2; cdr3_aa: CASSRVAGINNEQFF; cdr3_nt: TGTGCCAGCAGCCGTGTAGCGGGAATAAACAATGAGCAGTTCTTC
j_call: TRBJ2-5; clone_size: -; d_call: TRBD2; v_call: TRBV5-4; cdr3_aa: CASSFLTSGSQETQYF; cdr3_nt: TGTGCCAGCAGCTTTCTGACTAGCGGGAGTCAAGAGACCCAGTACTTC
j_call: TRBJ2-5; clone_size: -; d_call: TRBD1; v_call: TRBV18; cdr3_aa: CASSPNPGTAQETQYF; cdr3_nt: TGTGCCAGCTCACCAAATCCCGGGACAGCACAAGAGACCCAGTACTTC
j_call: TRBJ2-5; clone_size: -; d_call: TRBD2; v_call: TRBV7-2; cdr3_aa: CASSLAGLAGETQYF; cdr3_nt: TGTGCCAGCAGCTTAGCGGGCCTAGCGGGCGAGACCCAGTACTTC
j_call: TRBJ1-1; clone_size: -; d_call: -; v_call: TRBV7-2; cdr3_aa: CASRLNSLTEAFF; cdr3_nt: TGTGCCAGCAGGTTGAATAGCTTGACTGAAGCTTTCTTT
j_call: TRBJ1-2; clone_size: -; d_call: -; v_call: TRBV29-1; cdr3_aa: CSVEEGGGYYGYTF; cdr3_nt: TGCAGCGTTGAAGAGGGCGGGGGCTACTATGGCTACACCTTC
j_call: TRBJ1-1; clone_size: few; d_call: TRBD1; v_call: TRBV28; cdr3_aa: CASGTTGGHTEAFF; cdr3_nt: TGTGCCAGCGGTACTACAGGGGGCCACACTGAAGCTTTCTTT
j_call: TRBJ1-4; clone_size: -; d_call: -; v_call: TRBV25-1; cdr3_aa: CASSPSAGGRYEKLFF; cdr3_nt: TGTGCCAGCAGTCCCTCTGCCGGGGGGCGGTATGAAAAACTGTTTTTT
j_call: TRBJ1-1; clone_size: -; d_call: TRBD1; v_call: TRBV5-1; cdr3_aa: CASSTQGVFGVDTEAFF; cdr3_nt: TGCGCCAGCAGCACACAGGGGGTTTTCGGGGTGGACACTGAAGCTTTCTTT
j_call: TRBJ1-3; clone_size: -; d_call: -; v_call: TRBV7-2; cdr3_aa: CASSLARQGASSGNTIYF; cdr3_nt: TGTGCCAGCAGCTTAGCGCGGCAAGGGGCTAGCTCTGGAAACACCATATATTTT
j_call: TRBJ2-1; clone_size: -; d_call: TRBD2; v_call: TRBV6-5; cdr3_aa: CASKLRREGTVEQFF; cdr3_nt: TGTGCCAGCAAGCTTCGGCGGGAGGGAACTGTTGAGCAGTTCTTC
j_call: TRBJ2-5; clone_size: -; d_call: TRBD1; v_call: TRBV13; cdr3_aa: CASSGGTGAGQETQYF; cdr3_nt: TGTGCCAGCAGCGGTGGGACAGGGGCCGGCCAAGAGACCCAGTACTTC
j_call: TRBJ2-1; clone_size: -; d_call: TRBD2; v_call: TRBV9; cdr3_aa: CASSATSGSEQFF; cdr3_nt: TGTGCCAGCAGCGCGACTAGCGGGAGTGAGCAGTTCTTC
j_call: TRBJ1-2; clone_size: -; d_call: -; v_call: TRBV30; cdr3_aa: CAWTAQGNYGYTF; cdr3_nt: TGTGCCTGGACCGCACAGGGAAACTATGGCTACACCTTC
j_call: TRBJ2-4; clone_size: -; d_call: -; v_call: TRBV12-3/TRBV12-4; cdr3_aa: CASTPTGDIQYF; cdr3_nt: TGTGCCAGCACTCCGACGGGGGACATTCAGTACTTC
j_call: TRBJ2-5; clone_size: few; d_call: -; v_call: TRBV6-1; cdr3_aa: CASSENRERETQYF; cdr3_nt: TGTGCCAGCAGTGAAAACAGGGAGAGGGAGACCCAGTACTTC